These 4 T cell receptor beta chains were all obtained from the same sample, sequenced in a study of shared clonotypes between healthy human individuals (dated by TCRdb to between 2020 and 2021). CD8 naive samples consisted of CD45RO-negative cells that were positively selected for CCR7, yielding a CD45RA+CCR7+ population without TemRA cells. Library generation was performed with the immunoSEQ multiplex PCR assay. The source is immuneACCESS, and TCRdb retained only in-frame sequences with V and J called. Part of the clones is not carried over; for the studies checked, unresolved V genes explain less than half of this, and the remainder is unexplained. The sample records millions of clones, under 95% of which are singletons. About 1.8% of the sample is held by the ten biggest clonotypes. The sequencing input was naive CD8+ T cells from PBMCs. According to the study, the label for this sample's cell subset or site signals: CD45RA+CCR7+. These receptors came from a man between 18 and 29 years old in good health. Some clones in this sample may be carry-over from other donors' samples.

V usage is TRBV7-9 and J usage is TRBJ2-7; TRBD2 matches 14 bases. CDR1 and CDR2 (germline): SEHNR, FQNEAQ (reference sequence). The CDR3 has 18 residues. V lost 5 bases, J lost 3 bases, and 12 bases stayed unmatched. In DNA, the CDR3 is TGTGCCAGCAGCCCCGGGACTAGCGGGAGCGGGTGGTACTACGAGCAGTACTTC. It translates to CASSPGTSGSGWYYEQYF.

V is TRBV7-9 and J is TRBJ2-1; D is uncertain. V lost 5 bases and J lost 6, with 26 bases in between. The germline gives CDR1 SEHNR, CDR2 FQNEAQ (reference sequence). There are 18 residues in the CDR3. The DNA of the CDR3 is TGTGCCAGCAGCCCCCTAGGCGTCGCTAGGCATATTACCAATGAGCAGTTCTTC. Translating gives CASSPLGVARHITNEQFF. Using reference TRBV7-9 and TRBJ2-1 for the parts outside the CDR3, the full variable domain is DTGVSQNPRHKITKRGQNVTFRCDPISEHNRLYWYRQTLGQGPEFLTYFQNEAQLEKSRLLSDRFSAERPKGSFSTLEIQRTEQGDSAMYLCASSPLGVARHITNEQFFGPGTRLTVL.

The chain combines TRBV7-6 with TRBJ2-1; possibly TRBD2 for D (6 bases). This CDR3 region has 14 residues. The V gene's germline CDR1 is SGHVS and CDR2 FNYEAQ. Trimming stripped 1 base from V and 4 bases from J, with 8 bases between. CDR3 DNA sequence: TGTGCCAGCAGCTTAGGGCGGGAATACAATGAGCAGTTCTTC. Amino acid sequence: CASSLGREYNEQFF. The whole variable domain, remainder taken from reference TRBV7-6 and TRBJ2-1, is GAGVSQSPRYKVTKRGQDVALRCDPISGHVSLYWYRQALGQGPEFLTYFNYEAQQDKSGLPNDRFSAERPEGSISTLTIQRTEQRDSAMYRCASSLGREYNEQFFGPGTRLTVL.

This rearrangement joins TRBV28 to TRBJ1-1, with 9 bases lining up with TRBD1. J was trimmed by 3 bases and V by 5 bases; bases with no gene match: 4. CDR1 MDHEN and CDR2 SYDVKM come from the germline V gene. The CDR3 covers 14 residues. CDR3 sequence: CASSDRGWDTEAFF. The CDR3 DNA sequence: TGTGCCAGCAGTGACAGGGGGTGGGACACTGAAGCTTTCTTT.